The rows below give T cell receptor beta chains drawn from one sample of a study of lymphopenia after photon versus proton radiotherapy. Sequenced by immunoSEQ multiplex PCR; TCRdb stores in-frame clones only, minus some. The profile shows fewer than 25,000 clones, about 83% of them singletons. Specimen: peripheral blood, collected from a patient treated with photon-based radiotherapy. The receptors were gathered from a woman aged 45-65 years with pancreatic cancer. Both conserved end residues are part of each CDR3. The D gene is left open where the match is weak. Clone sizes are given selectively: once, few, many, or a class where the clone is expanded.

V,size,D,J,CDR3,DNA
TRBV7-2,once,-,TRBJ2-7,CASSLSASDNYEQYF,TGTGCCAGCAGCTTATCGGCTAGCGACAATTACGAGCAGTACTTC
TRBV6-1,few,TRBD1,TRBJ1-1,CASSGYMGQGGTEAFF,TGTGCCAGCAGTGGATACATGGGACAGGGCGGGACTGAAGCTTTCTTT
TRBV28,-,-,TRBJ1-5,CAARTGGNQPQHF,TGTGCCGCCAGGACGGGGGGCAATCAGCCCCAGCATTTT
TRBV7-8,-,-,TRBJ2-2,CASSPHIGITIGELFF,TGTGCCAGCAGCCCACACATAGGAATTACGATAGGGGAGCTGTTTTTT
TRBV7-2,few,-,TRBJ1-1,CASSLAGPEAFF,TGTGCCAGCAGCTTAGCCGGCCCTGAAGCTTTCTTT
TRBV19,-,TRBD2,TRBJ2-7,CASSPRGERDSYEQYF,TGTGCCAGTAGTCCCCGAGGGGAGCGGGACTCCTACGAGCAGTACTTC
TRBV6-5,-,TRBD2,TRBJ2-7,CASTEGLAETYEQYF,TGTGCCAGCACCGAGGGACTAGCTGAAACCTACGAGCAGTACTTC
TRBV28,-,-,TRBJ1-1,CASNGNTEAFF,TGTGCCAGCAACGGGAACACTGAAGCTTTCTTT
TRBV6-1,-,TRBD2,TRBJ2-3,CASSGGVSTTDTQYF,TGTGCCAGCAGCGGGGGGGTCAGCACAACAGATACGCAGTATTTT
TRBV30,-,TRBD2,TRBJ2-2,CAWSVFWGTTNTGELFF,TGTGCCTGGAGTGTATTCTGGGGGACTACGAACACCGGGGAGCTGTTTTTT
TRBV7-9,-,TRBD2,TRBJ2-2,CASSFRERETGELFF,TGTGCCAGCAGCTTTCGGGAGCGGGAGACCGGGGAGCTGTTTTTT
TRBV7-2,-,-,TRBJ2-7,CASSFESWVYEQYF,TGTGCCAGCAGCTTTGAGAGTTGGGTCTACGAGCAGTACTTC
TRBV19,-,-,TRBJ2-1,CASSGSAGPWDEQFF,TGTGCCAGTAGTGGGAGCGCGGGACCCTGGGATGAGCAGTTCTTC
TRBV28,-,-,TRBJ2-7,CASSPLGEYYEQYF,TGTGCCAGCAGTCCACTGGGGGAATACTACGAGCAGTACTTC
TRBV28,-,-,TRBJ2-5,CASSFSAGQETQYF,TGTGCCAGCAGTTTCTCGGCAGGCCAAGAGACCCAGTACTTC
TRBV18,-,TRBD1,TRBJ1-5,CASSTGGIQPQHF,TGTGCCAGCTCGACAGGGGGAATCCAGCCCCAGCATTTT
TRBV7-2,-,-,TRBJ2-1,CATGTPNIYNEQFF,TGTGCCACGGGGACTCCCAACATATACAATGAGCAGTTCTTC
TRBV9,-,TRBD2,TRBJ2-7,CASSVDLAGAYEQYF,TGTGCCAGCAGCGTAGATCTAGCGGGCGCCTACGAGCAGTACTTC
TRBV4-2,-,TRBD1,TRBJ1-5,CASSPNRDSRGGNQPQHF,TGTGCCAGCAGCCCAAACCGGGACAGCCGAGGAGGCAATCAGCCCCAGCATTTT
TRBV7-2,-,-,TRBJ1-3,CASSLGTGLQGNTIYF,TGTGCCAGCAGCTTGGGCACCGGGTTGCAAGGAAACACCATATATTTT
TRBV2,-,-,TRBJ1-3,CASSPRAGSPSGNTIYF,TGTGCCAGCAGCCCCCGGGCGGGGTCCCCCTCTGGAAACACCATATATTTT
TRBV7-2,once,-,TRBJ2-5,CASSSGLAGGQETQYF,TGTGCCAGCAGCTCCGGACTAGCAGGGGGCCAAGAGACCCAGTACTTC
TRBV29-1,-,-,TRBJ2-1,CSVEGLGGVSYNEQFF,TGCAGCGTTGAAGGCTTGGGCGGGGTCTCCTACAATGAGCAGTTCTTC
TRBV4-1,-,-,TRBJ1-1,CASSQVGGANTEAFF,TGCGCCAGCAGCCAAGTCGGCGGTGCGAACACTGAAGCTTTCTTT
TRBV5-4,-,TRBD1,TRBJ1-6,CASSFGDRVDSPLHF,TGTGCCAGCAGCTTCGGGGACAGGGTGGATTCACCCCTCCACTTT
TRBV4-3,once,-,TRBJ1-1,CASSQDWGAEAFF,TGCGCCAGCAGCCAAGATTGGGGAGCTGAAGCTTTCTTT
TRBV5-4,-,TRBD2,TRBJ2-2,CASRPGLAGSAGELFF,TGTGCCAGCAGACCAGGACTAGCGGGATCGGCCGGGGAGCTGTTTTTT
TRBV4-3,once,TRBD2,TRBJ2-7,CASSQEAGLAGVEQYF,TGCGCCAGCAGCCAAGAGGCGGGACTAGCGGGAGTCGAGCAGTACTTC
TRBV18,-,-,TRBJ2-1,CASSPVIYNEQFF,TGTGCCAGCTCACCAGTAATCTACAATGAGCAGTTCTTC
TRBV10-2,-,TRBD2,TRBJ2-1,CASTLAGGGNEQFF,TGCGCCAGCACCTTAGCGGGGGGGGGCAATGAGCAGTTCTTC
TRBV2,once,-,TRBJ1-1,CASSFRSTEAFF,TGTGCCAGCAGCTTCCGGAGCACTGAAGCTTTCTTT
TRBV7-2,-,-,TRBJ1-1,CASTHLGLEAFF,TGTGCCAGCACTCACCTGGGGCTTGAAGCTTTCTTT
TRBV10-2,-,TRBD1,TRBJ2-3,CASSVPGQGTDTQYF,TGCGCCAGCAGTGTTCCGGGACAGGGTACAGATACGCAGTATTTT
TRBV11-1,-,TRBD1,TRBJ1-1,CASSYSRGLWAGNTEAFF,TGTGCCAGCAGCTATAGCAGGGGGCTCTGGGCCGGGAACACTGAAGCTTTCTTT
TRBV7-9,-,-,TRBJ2-3,CASSFYEGARPDTQYF,TGTGCCAGCAGCTTCTATGAGGGAGCTCGACCAGATACGCAGTATTTT
TRBV11-2,-,TRBD1,TRBJ1-2,CASSFGQGVNYGYTF,TGTGCCAGCAGCTTCGGACAGGGGGTGAACTATGGCTACACCTTC
TRBV6-5,once,-,TRBJ2-5,CASSYSKGYQETQYF,TGTGCCAGCAGTTACTCGAAAGGGTATCAAGAGACCCAGTACTTC
TRBV7-9,-,-,TRBJ1-2,CASSPSPGKGGYTF,TGTGCCAGCAGCCCGAGCCCGGGAAAAGGTGGCTACACCTTC
TRBV19,-,-,TRBJ2-3,CASSIGLTTDTQYF,TGTGCCAGTAGTATAGGACTGACCACAGATACGCAGTATTTT
TRBV7-2,-,-,TRBJ1-4,CASGRQVGEKLFF,TGTGCCAGCGGACGCCAGGTTGGTGAAAAACTGTTTTTT
TRBV28,once,-,TRBJ2-7,CASSSRTLPYEQYF,TGTGCCAGCAGTTCACGGACACTACCCTACGAGCAGTACTTC
TRBV7-3,-,-,TRBJ2-2,CASSLGSLGTGELFF,TGTGCCAGCAGCTTGGGCTCTCTCGGCACCGGGGAGCTGTTTTTT
TRBV30,-,-,TRBJ2-4,CAWKWGRGKNIQYF,TGTGCCTGGAAATGGGGACGGGGTAAAAACATTCAGTACTTC
TRBV9,few,-,TRBJ1-1,CASSVDRETEAFF,TGTGCCAGCAGCGTCGACCGGGAAACTGAAGCTTTCTTT
TRBV7-2,-,TRBD1,TRBJ2-5,CASSHGTVAAETQYF,TGTGCCAGCAGCCACGGGACAGTTGCCGCGGAGACCCAGTACTTC
TRBV28,-,-,TRBJ2-7,CASSVFSSEQYF,TGTGCCAGCAGTGTCTTCTCGAGCGAGCAGTACTTC
TRBV11-2,-,TRBD2,TRBJ2-1,CASSSGGGGTSGNEQFF,TGTGCCAGCAGCTCCGGAGGTGGAGGGACTAGCGGAAATGAGCAGTTCTTC